This record looks at one T cell receptor beta chain sequence and its context. Its antigen is unknown. The PCR used 60 Vbeta and 13 Jbeta primers. Sequencing was performed with immunoSEQ multiplex PCR; in TCRdb, only in-frame clones are kept and a portion is missing. This sample has some 180,000 clones, with roughly 90% found just once. Per germline, CDR1 SGHNT and CDR2 YYREEE (reference sequence). The CDR3 extends over 13 amino acids. The V end lost 2 bases, the J end lost 6 bases, and 11 bases lay between the germline ends. This record comes from a study of cytomegalovirus exposure and HLA in healthy donors. Study-level findings and limits: Fewer N-insertions (relative to the approximately 670-donor mean) were reportedly seen in an Asian-associated ancestry cluster in a later analysis. Equally common other TCR beta chains were less clonally expanded than HLA-associated ones, a later analysis found. In a later analysis, TCR beta V- and J-gene trimming was associated with a missense DCLRE1C variant.

The chain carries TRBV5-4 and TRBJ1-2; no firm D call. Sequencing input: PBMCs. This clonotype originated in a boy aged 2 to 10 in good health and CMV-seronegative. CDR3 sequence reads: CASSFSIADGYTF. CDR3 sequence (DNA): TGTGCCAGCAGCTTCTCTATCGCGGATGGCTACACCTTC.